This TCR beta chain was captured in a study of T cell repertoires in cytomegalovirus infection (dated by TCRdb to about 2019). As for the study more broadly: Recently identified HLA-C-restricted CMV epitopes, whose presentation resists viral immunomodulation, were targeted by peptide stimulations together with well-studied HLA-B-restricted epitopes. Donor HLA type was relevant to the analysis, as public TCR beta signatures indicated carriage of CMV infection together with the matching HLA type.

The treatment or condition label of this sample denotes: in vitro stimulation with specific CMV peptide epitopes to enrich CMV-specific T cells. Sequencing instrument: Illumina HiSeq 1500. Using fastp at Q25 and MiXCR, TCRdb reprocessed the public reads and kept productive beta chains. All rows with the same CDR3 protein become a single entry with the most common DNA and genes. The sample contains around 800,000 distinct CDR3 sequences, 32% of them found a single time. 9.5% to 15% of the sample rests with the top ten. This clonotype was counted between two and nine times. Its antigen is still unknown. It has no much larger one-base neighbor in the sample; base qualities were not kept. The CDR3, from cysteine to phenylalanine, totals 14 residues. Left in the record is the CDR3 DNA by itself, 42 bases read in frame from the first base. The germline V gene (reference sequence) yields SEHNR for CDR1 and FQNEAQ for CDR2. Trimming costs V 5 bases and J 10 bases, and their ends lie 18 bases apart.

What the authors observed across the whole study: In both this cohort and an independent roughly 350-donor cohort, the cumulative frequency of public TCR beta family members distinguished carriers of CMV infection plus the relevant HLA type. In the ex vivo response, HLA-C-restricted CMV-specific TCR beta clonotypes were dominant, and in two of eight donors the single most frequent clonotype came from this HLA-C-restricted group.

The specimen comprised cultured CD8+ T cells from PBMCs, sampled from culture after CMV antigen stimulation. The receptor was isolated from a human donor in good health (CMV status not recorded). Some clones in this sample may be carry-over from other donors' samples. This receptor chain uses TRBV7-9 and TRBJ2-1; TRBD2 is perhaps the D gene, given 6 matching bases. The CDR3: CASSTRDSEREQFF. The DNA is TGTGCCAGCAGCACCCGGGACTCGGAGAGGGAGCAGTTCTTC. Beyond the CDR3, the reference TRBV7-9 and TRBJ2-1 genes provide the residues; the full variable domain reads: DTGVSQNPRHKITKRGQNVTFRCDPISEHNRLYWYRQTLGQGPEFLTYFQNEAQLEKSRLLSDRFSAERPKGSFSTLEIQRTEQGDSAMYLCASSTRDSEREQFFGPGTRLTVL.